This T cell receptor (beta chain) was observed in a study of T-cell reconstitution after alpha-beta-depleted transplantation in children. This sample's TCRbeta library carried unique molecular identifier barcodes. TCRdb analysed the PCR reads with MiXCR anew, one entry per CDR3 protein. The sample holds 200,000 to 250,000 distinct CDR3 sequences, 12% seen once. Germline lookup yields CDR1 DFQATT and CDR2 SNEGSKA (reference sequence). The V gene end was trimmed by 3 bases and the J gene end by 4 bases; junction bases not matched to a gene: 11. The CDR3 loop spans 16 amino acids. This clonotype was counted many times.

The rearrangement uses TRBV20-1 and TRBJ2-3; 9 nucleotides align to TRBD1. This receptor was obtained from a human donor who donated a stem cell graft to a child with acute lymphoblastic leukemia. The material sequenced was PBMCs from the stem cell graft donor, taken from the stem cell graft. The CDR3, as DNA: TGCAGTGCTAGGGCCGGGACAGGGTCGTGGGCAGATACGCAGTATTTT. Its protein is CSARAGTGSWADTQYF.